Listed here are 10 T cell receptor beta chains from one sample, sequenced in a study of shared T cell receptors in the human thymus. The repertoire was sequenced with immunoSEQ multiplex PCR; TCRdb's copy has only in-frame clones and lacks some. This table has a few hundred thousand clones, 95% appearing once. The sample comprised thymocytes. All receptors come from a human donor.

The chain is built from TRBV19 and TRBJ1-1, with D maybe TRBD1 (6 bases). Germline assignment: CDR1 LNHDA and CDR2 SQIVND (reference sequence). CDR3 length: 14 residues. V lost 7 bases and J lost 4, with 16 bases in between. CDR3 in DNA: TGTGCCAGTATGTTGATAGGGGGGTCCACTGAAGCTTTCTTT. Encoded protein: CASMLIGGSTEAFF.

CDR3: CASSSDGYTF. The DNA of the CDR3 is TGTGCCAGCAGCTCCGATGGCTACACCTTC. The rearrangement joins TRBV7-2 to TRBJ1-2; D uncertain. Per germline, CDR1 SGHTA and CDR2 FQGNSA. This CDR3 region has 10 residues. V gave up 4 bases and J gave up 6 bases, with 3 bases separating them. The entire variable domain, with the rest obtained from reference TRBV7-2 and TRBJ1-2, is as follows: GAGVSQSPSNKVTEKGKDVELRCDPISGHTALYWYRQSLGQGLEFLIYFQGNSAPDKSGLPSDRFSAERTGGSVSTLTIQRTQQEDSAVYLCASSSDGYTFGSGTRLTVV.

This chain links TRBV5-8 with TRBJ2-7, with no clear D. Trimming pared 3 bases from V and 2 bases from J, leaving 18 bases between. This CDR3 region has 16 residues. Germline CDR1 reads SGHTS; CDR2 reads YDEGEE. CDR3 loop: CASSSLSASSPYEQYF. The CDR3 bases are TGTGCCAGCAGCTCTTTGTCAGCGAGTTCCCCCTACGAGCAGTACTTC.

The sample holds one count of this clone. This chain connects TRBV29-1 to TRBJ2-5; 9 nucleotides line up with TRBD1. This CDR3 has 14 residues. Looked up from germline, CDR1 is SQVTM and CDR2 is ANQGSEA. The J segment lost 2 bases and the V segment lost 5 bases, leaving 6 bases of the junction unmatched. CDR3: CSVQDRGPQETQYF. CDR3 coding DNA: TGCAGCGTTCAGGACAGGGGCCCACAAGAGACCCAGTACTTC.

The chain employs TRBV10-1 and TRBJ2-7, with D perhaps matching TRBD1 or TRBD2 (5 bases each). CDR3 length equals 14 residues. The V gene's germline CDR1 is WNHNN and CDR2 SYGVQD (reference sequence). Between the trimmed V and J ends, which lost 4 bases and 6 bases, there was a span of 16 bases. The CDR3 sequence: CASSAGDLRCEQYF. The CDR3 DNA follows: TGCGCCAGCAGTGCCGGGGACCTTCGGTGCGAGCAGTACTTC.

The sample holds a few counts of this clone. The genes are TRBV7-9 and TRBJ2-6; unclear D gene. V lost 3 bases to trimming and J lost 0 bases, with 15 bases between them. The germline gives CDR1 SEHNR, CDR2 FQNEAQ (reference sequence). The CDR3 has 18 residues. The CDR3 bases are TGTGCCAGCAGCTTCGGGCCACTGATCCCCTCTGGGGCCAACGTCCTGACTTTC. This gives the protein CASSFGPLIPSGANVLTF.

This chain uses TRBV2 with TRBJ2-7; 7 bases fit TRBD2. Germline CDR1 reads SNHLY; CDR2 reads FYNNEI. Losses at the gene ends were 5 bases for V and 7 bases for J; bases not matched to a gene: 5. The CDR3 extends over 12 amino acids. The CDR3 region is CASSSAGWEQYF. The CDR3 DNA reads TGTGCCAGCAGTTCAGCGGGATGGGAGCAGTACTTC.

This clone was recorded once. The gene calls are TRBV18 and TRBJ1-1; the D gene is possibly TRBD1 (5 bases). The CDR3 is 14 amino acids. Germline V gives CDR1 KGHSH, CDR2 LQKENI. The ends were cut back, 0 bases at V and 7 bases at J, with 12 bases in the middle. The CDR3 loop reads CASSPPSQGCEAFF. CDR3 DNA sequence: TGTGCCAGCTCACCACCGTCGCAGGGATGTGAAGCTTTCTTT.

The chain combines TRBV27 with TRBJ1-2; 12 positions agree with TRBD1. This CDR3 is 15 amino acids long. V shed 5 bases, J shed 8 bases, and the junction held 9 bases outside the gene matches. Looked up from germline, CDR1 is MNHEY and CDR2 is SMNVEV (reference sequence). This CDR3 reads CASSGGQGAPCGYTF. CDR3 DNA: TGTGCCAGCAGTGGGGGACAGGGGGCCCCCTGCGGCTACACCTTC.

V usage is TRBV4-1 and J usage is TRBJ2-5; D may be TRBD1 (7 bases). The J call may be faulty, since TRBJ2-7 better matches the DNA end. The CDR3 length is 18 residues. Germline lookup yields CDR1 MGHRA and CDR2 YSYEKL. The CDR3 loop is CASSQDLEGTVINYEQYF. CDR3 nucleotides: TGCGCCAGCAGCCAAGATCTGGAGGGGACAGTGATCAACTACGAGCAGTACTTC.